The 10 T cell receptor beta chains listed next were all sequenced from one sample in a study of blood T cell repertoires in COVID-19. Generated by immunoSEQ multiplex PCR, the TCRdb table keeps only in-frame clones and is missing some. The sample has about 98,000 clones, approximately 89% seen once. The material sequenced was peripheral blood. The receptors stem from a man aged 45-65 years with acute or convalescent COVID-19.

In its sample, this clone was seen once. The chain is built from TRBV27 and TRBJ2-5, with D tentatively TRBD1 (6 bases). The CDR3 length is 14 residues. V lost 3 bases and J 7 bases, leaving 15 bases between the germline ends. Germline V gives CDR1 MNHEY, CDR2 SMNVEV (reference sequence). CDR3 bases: TGTGCCAGCAGTTTGAACAGGGCGTGGGGGACCCAGTACTTC. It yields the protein CASSLNRAWGTQYF.

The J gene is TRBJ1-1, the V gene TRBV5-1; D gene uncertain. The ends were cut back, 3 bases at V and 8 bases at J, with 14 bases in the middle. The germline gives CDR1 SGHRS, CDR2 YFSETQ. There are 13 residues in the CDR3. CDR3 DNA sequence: TGCGCCAGCAGCTCCGGTGGTGGAGACGAAGCTTTCTTT. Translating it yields CASSSGGGDEAFF. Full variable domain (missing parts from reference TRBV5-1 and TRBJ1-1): KAGVTQTPRYLIKTRGQQVTLSCSPISGHRSVSWYQQTPGQGLQFLFEYFSETQRNKGNFPGRFSGRQFSNSRSEMNVSTLELGDSALYLCASSSGGGDEAFFGQGTRLTVV.

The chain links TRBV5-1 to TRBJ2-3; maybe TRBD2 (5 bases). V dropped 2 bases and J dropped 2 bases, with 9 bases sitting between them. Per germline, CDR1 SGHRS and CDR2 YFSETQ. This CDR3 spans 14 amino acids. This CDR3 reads CASSFRGDTDTQYF. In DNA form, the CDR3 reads TGCGCCAGCAGCTTTCGGGGAGACACAGATACGCAGTATTTT.

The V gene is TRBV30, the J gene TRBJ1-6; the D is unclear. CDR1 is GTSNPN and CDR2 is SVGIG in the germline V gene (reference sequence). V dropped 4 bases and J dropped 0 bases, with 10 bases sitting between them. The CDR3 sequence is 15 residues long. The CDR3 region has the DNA TGTGCCTGGAATCGGGAGAGCTCCTATAATTCACCCCTCCACTTT. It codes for CAWNRESSYNSPLHF.

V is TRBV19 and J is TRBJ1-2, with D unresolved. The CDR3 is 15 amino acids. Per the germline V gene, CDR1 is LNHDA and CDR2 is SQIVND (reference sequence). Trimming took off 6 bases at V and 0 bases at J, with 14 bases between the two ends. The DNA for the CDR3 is TGTGCCAGTAGCCCTCGGGTCGGGGCTAACTATGGCTACACCTTC. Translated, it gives CASSPRVGANYGYTF.

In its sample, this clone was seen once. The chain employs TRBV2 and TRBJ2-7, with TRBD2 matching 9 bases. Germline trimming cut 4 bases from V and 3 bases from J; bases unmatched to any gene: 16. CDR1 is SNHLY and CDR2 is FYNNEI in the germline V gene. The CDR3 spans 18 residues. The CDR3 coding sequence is TGTGCCAGCAGTGCAACTACTTTTAGCGGGAGCGGATACTACGAGCAGTACTTC. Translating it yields CASSATTFSGSGYYEQYF. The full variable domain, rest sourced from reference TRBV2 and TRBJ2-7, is EPEVTQTPSHQVTQMGQEVILRCVPISNHLYFYWYRQILGQKVEFLVSFYNNEISEKSEIFDDQFSVERPDGSNFTLKIRSTKLEDSAMYFCASSATTFSGSGYYEQYFGPGTRLTVT.

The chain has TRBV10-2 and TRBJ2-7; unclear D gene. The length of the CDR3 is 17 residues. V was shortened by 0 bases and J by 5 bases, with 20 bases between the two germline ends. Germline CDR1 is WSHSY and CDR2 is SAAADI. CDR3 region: CASSESALLPPQNEQYF. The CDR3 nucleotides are TGCGCCAGCAGTGAGTCAGCACTCCTCCCCCCCCAAAACGAGCAGTACTTC.

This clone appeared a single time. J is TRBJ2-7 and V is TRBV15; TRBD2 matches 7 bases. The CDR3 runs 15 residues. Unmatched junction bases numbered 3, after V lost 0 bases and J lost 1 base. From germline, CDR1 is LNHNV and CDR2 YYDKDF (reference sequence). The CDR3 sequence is CATSRDWGGSYEQYF. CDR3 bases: TGTGCCACCAGCAGAGATTGGGGGGGTTCCTACGAGCAGTACTTC.

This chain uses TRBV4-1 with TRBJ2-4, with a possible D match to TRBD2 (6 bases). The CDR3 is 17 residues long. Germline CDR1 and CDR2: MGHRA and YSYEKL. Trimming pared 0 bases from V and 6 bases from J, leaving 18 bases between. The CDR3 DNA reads TGCGCCAGCAGCCAAGATCTTGGGGGGTTCGGTGGAAACATTCAGTACTTC. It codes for CASSQDLGGFGGNIQYF.

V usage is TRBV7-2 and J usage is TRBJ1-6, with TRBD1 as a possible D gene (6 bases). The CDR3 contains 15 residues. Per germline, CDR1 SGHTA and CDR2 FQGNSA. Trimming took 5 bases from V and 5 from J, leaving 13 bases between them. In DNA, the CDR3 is TGTGCCAGCAGCCCCCGGGACACTAATAATTCACCCCTCCACTTT. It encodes CASSPRDTNNSPLHF.